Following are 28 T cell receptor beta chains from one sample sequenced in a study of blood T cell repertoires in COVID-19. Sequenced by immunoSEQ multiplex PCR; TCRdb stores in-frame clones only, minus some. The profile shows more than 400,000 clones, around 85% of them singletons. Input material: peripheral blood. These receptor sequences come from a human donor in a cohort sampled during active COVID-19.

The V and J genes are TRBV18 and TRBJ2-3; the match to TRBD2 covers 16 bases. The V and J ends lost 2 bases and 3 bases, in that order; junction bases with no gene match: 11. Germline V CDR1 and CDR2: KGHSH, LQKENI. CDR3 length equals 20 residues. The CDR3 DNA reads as TGTGCCAGCTCACCAATGCTCGGGACTAGCGGGAGGGCTAGGACAGATACGCAGTATTTT. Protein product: CASSPMLGTSGRARTDTQYF.

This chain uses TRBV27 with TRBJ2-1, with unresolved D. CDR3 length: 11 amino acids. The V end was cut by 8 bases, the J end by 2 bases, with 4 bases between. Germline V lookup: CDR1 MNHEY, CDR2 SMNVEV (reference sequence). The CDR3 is CASVTYNEQFF. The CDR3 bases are TGTGCCAGCGTCACCTACAATGAGCAGTTCTTC.

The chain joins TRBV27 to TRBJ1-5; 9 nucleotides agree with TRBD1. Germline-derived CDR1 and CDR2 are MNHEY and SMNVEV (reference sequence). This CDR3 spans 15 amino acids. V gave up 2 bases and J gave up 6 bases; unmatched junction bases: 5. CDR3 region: CASSLKGQGGQPQHF. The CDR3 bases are TGTGCCAGCAGTTTAAAGGGACAGGGCGGTCAGCCCCAGCATTTT.

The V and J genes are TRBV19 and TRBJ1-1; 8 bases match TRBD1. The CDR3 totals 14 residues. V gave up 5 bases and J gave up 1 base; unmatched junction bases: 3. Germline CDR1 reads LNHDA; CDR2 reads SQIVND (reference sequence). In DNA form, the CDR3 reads TGTGCCAGTAGTGGTGGGACAGGGAACACTGAAGCTTTCTTT. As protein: CASSGGTGNTEAFF.

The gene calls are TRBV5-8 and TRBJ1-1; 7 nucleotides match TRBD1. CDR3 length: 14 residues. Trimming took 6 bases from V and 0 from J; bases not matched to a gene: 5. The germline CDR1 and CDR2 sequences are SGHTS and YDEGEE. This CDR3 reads CASNLQGMNTEAFF. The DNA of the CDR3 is TGTGCCAGCAACCTACAGGGGATGAACACTGAAGCTTTCTTT.

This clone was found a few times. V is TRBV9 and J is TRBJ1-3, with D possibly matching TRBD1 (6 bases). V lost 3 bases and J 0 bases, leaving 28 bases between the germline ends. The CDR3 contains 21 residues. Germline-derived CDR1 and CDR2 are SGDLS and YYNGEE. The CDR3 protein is CASSASIRGFGQSRSGNTIYF. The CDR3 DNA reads TGTGCCAGCAGCGCAAGCATAAGAGGTTTCGGACAGTCGCGCTCTGGAAACACCATATATTTT.

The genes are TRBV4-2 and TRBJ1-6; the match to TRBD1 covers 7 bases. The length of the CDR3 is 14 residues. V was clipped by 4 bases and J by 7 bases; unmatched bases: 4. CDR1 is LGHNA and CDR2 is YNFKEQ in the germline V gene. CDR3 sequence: CASSLSTGNSPLHF. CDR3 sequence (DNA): TGTGCCAGCAGCCTTTCGACAGGGAATTCACCCCTCCACTTT.

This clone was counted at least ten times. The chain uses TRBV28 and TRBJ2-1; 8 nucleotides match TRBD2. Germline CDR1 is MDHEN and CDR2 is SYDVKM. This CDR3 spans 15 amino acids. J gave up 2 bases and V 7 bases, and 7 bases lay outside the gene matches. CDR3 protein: CASKNSGRTYNEQFF. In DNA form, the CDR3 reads TGTGCCAGCAAGAACAGCGGGAGAACCTACAATGAGCAGTTCTTC.

The CDR3 region has the DNA TGTGCCAGCAGTTCCGGGACTAACCTCTACGAGCAGTACTTC. Translated: CASSSGTNLYEQYF. This chain links TRBV28 with TRBJ2-7, with 7 nucleotides matching TRBD2. CDR3 length: 14 amino acids. J gave up 3 bases and V 4 bases, and 6 bases lay outside the gene matches. Germline-derived CDR1 and CDR2 are MDHEN and SYDVKM.

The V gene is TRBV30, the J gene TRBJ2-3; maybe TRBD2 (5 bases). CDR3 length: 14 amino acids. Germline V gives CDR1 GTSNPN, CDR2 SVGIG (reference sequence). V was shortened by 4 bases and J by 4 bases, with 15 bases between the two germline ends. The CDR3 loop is CAWTLGITADTQYF. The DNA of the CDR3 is TGTGCCTGGACGCTCGGGATTACGGCAGATACGCAGTATTTT. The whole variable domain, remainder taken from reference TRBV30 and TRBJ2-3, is SQTIHQWPATLVQPVGSPLSLECTVEGTSNPNLYWYRQAAGRGLQLLFYSVGIGQISSEVPQNLSASRPQDRQFILSSKKLLLSDSGFYLCAWTLGITADTQYFGPGTRLTVL.

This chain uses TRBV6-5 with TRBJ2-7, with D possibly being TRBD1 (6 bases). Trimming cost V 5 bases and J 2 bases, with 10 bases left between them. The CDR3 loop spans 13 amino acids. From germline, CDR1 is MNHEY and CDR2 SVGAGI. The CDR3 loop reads CASSTGQTYEQYF. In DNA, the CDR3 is TGTGCCAGCAGTACAGGACAGACCTACGAGCAGTACTTC.

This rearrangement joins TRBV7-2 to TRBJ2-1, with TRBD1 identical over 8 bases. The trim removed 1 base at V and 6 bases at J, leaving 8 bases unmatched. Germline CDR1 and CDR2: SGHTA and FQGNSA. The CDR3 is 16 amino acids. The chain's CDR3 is CASSLDRTGLGNEQFF. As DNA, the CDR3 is TGTGCCAGCAGCTTAGATAGGACAGGGTTAGGCAATGAGCAGTTCTTC.

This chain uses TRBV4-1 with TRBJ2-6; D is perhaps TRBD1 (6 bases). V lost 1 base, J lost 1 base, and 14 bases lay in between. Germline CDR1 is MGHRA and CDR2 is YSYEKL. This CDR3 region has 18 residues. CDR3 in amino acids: CASSQAQGRSSGANVLTF. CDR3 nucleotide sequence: TGCGCCAGCAGCCAAGCCCAGGGGCGATCTTCTGGGGCCAACGTCCTGACTTTC.

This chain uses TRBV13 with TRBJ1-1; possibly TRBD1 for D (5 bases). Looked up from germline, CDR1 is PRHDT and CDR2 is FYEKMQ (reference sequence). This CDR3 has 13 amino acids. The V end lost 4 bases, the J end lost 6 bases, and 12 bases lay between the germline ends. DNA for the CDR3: TGTGCCAGCAGCTCCTTAAGGGGCGCTGAAGCTTTCTTT. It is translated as CASSSLRGAEAFF.

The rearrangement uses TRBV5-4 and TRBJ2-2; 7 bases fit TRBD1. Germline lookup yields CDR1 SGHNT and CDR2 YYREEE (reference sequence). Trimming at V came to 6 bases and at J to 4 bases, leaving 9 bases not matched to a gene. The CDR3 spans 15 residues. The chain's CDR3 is CASNRQGSRTGELFF. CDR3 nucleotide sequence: TGTGCCAGCAACCGACAGGGATCCCGCACCGGGGAGCTGTTTTTT.

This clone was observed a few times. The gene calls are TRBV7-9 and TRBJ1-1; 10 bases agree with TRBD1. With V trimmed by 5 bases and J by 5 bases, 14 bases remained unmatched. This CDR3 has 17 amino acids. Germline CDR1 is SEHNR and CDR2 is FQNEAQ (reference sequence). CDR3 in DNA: TGTGCCAGCAGCCCATCCTTGACAGGGGGCGCGGGGACTGAAGCTTTCTTT. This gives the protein CASSPSLTGGAGTEAFF.

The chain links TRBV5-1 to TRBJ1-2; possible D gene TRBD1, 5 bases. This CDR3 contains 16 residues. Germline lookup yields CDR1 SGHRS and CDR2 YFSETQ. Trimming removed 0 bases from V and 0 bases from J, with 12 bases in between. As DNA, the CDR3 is TGCGCCAGCAGCTTGGCCAGGGTCTCCGCTAACTATGGCTACACCTTC. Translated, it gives CASSLARVSANYGYTF.

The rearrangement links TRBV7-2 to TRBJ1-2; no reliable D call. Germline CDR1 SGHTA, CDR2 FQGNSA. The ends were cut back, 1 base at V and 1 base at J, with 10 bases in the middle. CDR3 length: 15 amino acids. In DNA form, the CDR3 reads TGTGCCAGCAGCTTAGGTCAAGAGAATAACTATGGCTACACCTTC. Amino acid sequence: CASSLGQENNYGYTF.

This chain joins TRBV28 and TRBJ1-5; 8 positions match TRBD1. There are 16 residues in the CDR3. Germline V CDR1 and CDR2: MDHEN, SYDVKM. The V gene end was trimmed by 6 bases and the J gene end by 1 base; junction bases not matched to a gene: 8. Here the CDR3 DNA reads TGTGCCAGCAGCCCGACAGGGGAGGGGAGCAATCAGCCCCAGCATTTT. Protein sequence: CASSPTGEGSNQPQHF.

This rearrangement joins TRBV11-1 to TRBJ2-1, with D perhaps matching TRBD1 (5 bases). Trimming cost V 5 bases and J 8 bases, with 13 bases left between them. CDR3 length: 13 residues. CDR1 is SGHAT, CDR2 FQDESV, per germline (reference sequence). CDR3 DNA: TGTGCCAGCAGCCCTCAGGGTTGGGATGAGCAGTTCTTC. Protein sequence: CASSPQGWDEQFF.

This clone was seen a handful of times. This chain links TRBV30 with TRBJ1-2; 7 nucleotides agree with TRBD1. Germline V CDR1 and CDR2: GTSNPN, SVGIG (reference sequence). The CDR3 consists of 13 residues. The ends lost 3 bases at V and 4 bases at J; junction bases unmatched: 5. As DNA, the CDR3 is TGTGCCTGGAGGCAAGACAGGGTCTATGGCTACACCTTC. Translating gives CAWRQDRVYGYTF.

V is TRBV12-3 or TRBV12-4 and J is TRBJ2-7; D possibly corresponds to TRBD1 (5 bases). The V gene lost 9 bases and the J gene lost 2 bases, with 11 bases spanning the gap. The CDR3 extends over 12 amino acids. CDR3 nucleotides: TGTGCCAGTGCCAGGGTACCCTACGAGCAGTACTTC. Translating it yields CASARVPYEQYF.

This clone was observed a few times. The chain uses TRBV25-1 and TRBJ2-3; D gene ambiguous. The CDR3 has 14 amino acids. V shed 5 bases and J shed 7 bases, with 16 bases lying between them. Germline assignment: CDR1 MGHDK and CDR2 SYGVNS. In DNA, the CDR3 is TGTGCCAGCAGTCCCGAAGCCCTCTCATATACGCAGTATTTT. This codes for CASSPEALSYTQYF.

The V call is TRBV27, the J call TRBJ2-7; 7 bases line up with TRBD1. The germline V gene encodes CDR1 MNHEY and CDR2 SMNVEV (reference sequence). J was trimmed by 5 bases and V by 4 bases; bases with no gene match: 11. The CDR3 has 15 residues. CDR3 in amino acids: CASSSVGKQGNEQYF. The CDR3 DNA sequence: TGTGCCAGCAGTTCTGTTGGGAAACAGGGGAACGAGCAGTACTTC.

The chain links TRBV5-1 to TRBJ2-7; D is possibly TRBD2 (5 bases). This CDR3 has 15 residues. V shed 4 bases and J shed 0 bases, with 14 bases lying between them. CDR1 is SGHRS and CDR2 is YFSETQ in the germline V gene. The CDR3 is CASSPESGLSYEQYF. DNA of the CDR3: TGCGCCAGCAGCCCCGAAAGTGGACTCTCCTACGAGCAGTACTTC.

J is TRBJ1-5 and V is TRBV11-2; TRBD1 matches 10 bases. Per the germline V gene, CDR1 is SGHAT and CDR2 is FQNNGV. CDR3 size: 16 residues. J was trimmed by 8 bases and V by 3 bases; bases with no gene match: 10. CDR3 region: CASSLDRQGAGEPQHF. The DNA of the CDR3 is TGTGCCAGCAGCTTGGACCGACAGGGGGCAGGGGAGCCCCAGCATTTT.

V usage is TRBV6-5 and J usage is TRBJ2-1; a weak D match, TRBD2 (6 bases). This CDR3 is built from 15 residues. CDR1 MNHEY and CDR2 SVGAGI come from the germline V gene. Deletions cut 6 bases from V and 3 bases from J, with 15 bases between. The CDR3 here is CASSRSGLNYNEQFF. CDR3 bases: TGTGCCAGCAGCCGGAGCGGGCTCAACTACAATGAGCAGTTCTTC.

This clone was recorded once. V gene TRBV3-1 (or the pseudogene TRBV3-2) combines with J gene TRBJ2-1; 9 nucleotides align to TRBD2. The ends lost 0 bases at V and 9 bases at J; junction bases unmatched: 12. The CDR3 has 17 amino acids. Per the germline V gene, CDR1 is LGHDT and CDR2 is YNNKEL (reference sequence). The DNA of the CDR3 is TGTGCCAGCAGCCAAGATGTATTTTTAGCGGGAGTCGGTGAGCAGTTCTTC. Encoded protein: CASSQDVFLAGVGEQFF.